The subject of this entry is one T cell receptor (beta chain). This sample was taken from a study of blood T cell repertoires in COVID-19. On the study more broadly: Specimens from acute and convalescent COVID-19 originated in the United States, Italy and Spain. PBMCs, B-cell-depleted T cells, or T cells were the source of the cDNA or gDNA that made up the material.

V gave up 8 bases and J gave up 2 bases; unmatched junction bases: 10. Germline CDR1 is MNHEY and CDR2 is SVGAGI. The CDR3 totals 15 residues. Original processing notes: Nucleated cell number was recorded as an estimate derived from reference gene primer amplification. This table comes from immunoSEQ multiplex PCR, and its TCRdb copy is limited to in-frame clones, with some not included. V, J and clone size are taken as reported in that table, and D and trimming were inferred from the DNA itself. The profile shows some 78,000 clones, roughly 88% of them singletons. This receptor was obtained from a woman aged 45-60 years in a cohort sampled during active COVID-19. The chain links TRBV6-5 to TRBJ2-7; 9 positions match TRBD2. Sample: peripheral blood. The CDR3 spells CASETGGRGPYEQYF. The CDR3 DNA reads TGTGCCAGCGAGACGGGCGGGAGGGGACCCTACGAGCAGTACTTC.